The 13 T cell receptor beta chains presented below share a single source sample, sequenced in a study of beta chain features in type 1 diabetes. Their antigen targets remain unknown. Reverse transcribing all isolated RNA meant expressed TCRB transcripts were sequenced. Assay: immunoSEQ multiplex PCR; the TCRdb copy retains only in-frame clones and omits some. The sample holds about 120,000 clones, about 17% seen once. Study results and limitations: All four CD4+ subsets from Type 1 diabetes patients carried moderately but significantly shorter TCRB CDR3s.

Input material: central memory CD4+ T cells from blood. Source of these receptors: a man aged 25-45 years with type 1 diabetes.

In nucleotides, the CDR3 is TGTGCCAGCAGCCCTAATCACTACGAGCAGTACTTC. This sequence encodes CASSPNHYEQYF. This rearrangement joins TRBV14 to TRBJ2-7; D gene ambiguous. The CDR3 runs 12 residues. Trimming shortened V by 4 bases and J by 3 bases, and 7 bases separated the two germline ends. Per the germline V gene, CDR1 is SGHDN and CDR2 is FVKESK.

The V call is TRBV28, the J call TRBJ2-5, with 9 bases identical to TRBD2. The V and J ends lost 3 bases and 5 bases, in that order; junction bases with no gene match: 4. Per the germline V gene, CDR1 is MDHEN and CDR2 is SYDVKM. The CDR3 is 14 residues long. The CDR3 nucleotides read TGTGCCAGCAGTTTGCGGGGGGGCCAGGAGACCCAGTACTTC. Translation gives CASSLRGGQETQYF.

The genes are TRBV7-9 and TRBJ1-1, with D possibly being TRBD1 (5 bases). The germline V and J ends were trimmed by 4 bases and 5 bases, with 17 bases remaining between them. CDR3 size: 15 residues. Germline CDR1 SEHNR, CDR2 FQNEAQ (reference sequence). The chain's CDR3 is CASSSPRAGNTEAFF. In nucleotides, the CDR3 is TGTGCCAGCAGCTCCCCCCGCGCAGGGAATACTGAAGCTTTCTTT.

The CDR3 here is CASSPPASGGGEQFF. The CDR3 coding sequence is TGTGCCAGCTCACCACCAGCTAGCGGGGGAGGTGAGCAGTTCTTC. The chain uses TRBV18 and TRBJ2-1, with 10 bases lining up with TRBD2. CDR1 KGHSH and CDR2 LQKENI come from the germline V gene. This CDR3 is 15 amino acids long. Trimming at V came to 0 bases and at J to 9 bases, leaving 5 bases not matched to a gene.

Concerning this clone itself: This same CDR3 is encoded by further DNA sequences in the sample. The rearrangement joins TRBV18 to TRBJ1-2; D might be TRBD1 (6 bases). The germline V and J ends were trimmed by 0 bases and 5 bases, with 7 bases remaining between them. CDR3 size: 13 residues. The germline CDR1 and CDR2 sequences are KGHSH and LQKENI. CDR3 residues: CASSPPGGYGYTF. CDR3 DNA sequence: TGTGCCAGCTCACCACCAGGGGGTTATGGCTACACCTTC.

This clone was seen a handful of times. The rearrangement joins TRBV7-2 to TRBJ2-1; a possible D gene is TRBD2 (6 bases). The CDR3 loop spans 13 amino acids. V lost 8 bases and J 5 bases, leaving 13 bases between the germline ends. Germline V gene data show CDR1 as SGHTA and CDR2 as FQGNSA. The CDR3 DNA is TGTGCCAGCGCAAGACTAGGGAACAATGAGCAGTTCTTC. Amino acid sequence: CASARLGNNEQFF.

With respect to this clone: In the same sample, other DNA sequences code for this CDR3. The J gene is TRBJ2-7, the V gene TRBV18; 10 bases are shared with TRBD1. CDR3 size: 14 residues. V was pared by 2 bases and J by 2 bases, with 0 bases of the junction left unmatched. Germline V gene data show CDR1 as KGHSH and CDR2 as LQKENI. In DNA form, the CDR3 reads TGTGCCAGCTCACCAGGGACAGGGGCCTACGAGCAGTACTTC. Translated, it gives CASSPGTGAYEQYF.

This chain links TRBV19 with TRBJ2-7; D is undetermined. Germline CDR1 and CDR2: LNHDA and SQIVND (reference sequence). V lost 4 bases to trimming and J lost 3 bases, with 13 bases between them. This CDR3 has 14 amino acids. This CDR3 is CASSNPQTVYEQYF. Written as DNA, the CDR3 is TGTGCCAGTAGTAATCCCCAGACGGTCTACGAGCAGTACTTC.

This clone was counted many times. The chain has TRBV5-8 and TRBJ2-3; 13 nucleotides align to TRBD2. V shed 4 bases and J 4 bases; nucleotides not matched to a gene: 15. The germline gives CDR1 SGHTS, CDR2 YDEGEE. CDR3 size: 19 residues. The CDR3 nucleotides read TGTGCCAGCAGCCCTATGACTAGCGGGGGGACCGGGTATCCAGATACGCAGTATTTT. It is translated as CASSPMTSGGTGYPDTQYF.

A few counts support this clone. The rearrangement joins TRBV29-1 to TRBJ1-5; D not certain. The CDR3 contains 14 residues. V was clipped by 4 bases and J by 4 bases, with 14 bases between them. In germline, CDR1 is SQVTM, CDR2 ANQGSEA. CDR3 sequence reads: CSVAAGALNQPQHF. The CDR3, as DNA: TGCAGCGTTGCGGCAGGCGCATTGAATCAGCCCCAGCATTTT.

The chain is built from TRBV5-6 and TRBJ1-2; 7 positions agree with TRBD1. This CDR3 contains 17 residues. CDR1 is SGHDT, CDR2 YYEEEE, per germline. The ends lost 0 bases at V and 4 bases at J; junction bases unmatched: 12. Here the CDR3 reads CASSLAGDQGVGYGYTF. In DNA, the CDR3 is TGTGCCAGCAGCTTGGCGGGAGATCAGGGGGTTGGCTATGGCTACACCTTC.

The chain combines TRBV30 with TRBJ2-5; D not certain. The CDR3 loop spans 13 amino acids. Trimming left V 4 bases short and J 4 bases short, with 13 bases between. Germline assignment: CDR1 GTSNPN and CDR2 SVGIG (reference sequence). CDR3 bases: TGTGCCTGGACCACGAACCAAGGAGAGACCCAGTACTTC. Its protein product is CAWTTNQGETQYF.

This chain links TRBV29-1 with TRBJ1-1; no definite D call. The germline CDR1 and CDR2 sequences are SQVTM and ANQGSEA. This CDR3 spans 14 amino acids. Trimming removed 1 base from V and 0 bases from J, with 9 bases in between. The CDR3 loop reads CSVEGQPVNTEAFF. Written as DNA, the CDR3 is TGCAGCGTTGAAGGCCAGCCCGTGAACACTGAAGCTTTCTTT.